This T cell receptor beta chain derives from a study of T cell clones after liver transplantation. Study in general: Samples came pre-transplant, pre-randomization before withdrawal, and post-randomization after withdrawal ended.

This clone has just one count. V shed 10 bases and J shed 2 bases, with 16 bases lying between them. Germline V gives CDR1 WSHSY, CDR2 SAAADI. The CDR3 is 14 amino acids. Produced via immunoSEQ multiplex PCR; TCRdb's table is partial and in-frame only. This sample has around 78,000 clones, with approximately 82% found just once. Sequences were derived from CD4+ T cells from blood, sampled at the 22-month timepoint. The chain employs TRBV10-2 and TRBJ2-3; D is unresolved. This clonotype was obtained from a human patient who received a liver transplant. Some of the T cells might come from the graft donor. The CDR3: CAIRSSRPTDTQYF. CDR3 nucleotides: TGCGCCATCAGAAGTTCTAGGCCCACAGATACGCAGTATTTT.